A single sample is the source of the 31 T cell receptor beta chains below, sequenced in a study of blood T cell repertoires in COVID-19. The data were produced by immunoSEQ multiplex PCR, yet TCRdb's version contains in-frame clones alone and is incomplete. The sample has a few hundred thousand clones, roughly 91% seen once; the top ten hold 0.75% to 1%. The sequenced sample was peripheral blood. These receptor sequences come from a woman between 40 and 55 years old who had recovered from COVID-19.

This clone was recorded once. V is TRBV25-1 and J is TRBJ2-5; tentatively, D is TRBD2 (6 bases). Germline V gene lookup returns CDR1 MGHDK and CDR2 SYGVNS. V was clipped by 7 bases and J by 3 bases, with 12 bases between them. CDR3 length: 13 amino acids. In DNA, the CDR3 is TGTGCCAGCACGGGAGTCCACAAAGAGACCCAGTACTTC. It translates to CASTGVHKETQYF.

CDR3 coding DNA: TGTGCCAGCAGCCAGCGGACAGGGCGGATCACTGAAGCTTTCTTT. It specifies CASSQRTGRITEAFF. The V gene is TRBV14, the J gene TRBJ1-1; the match to TRBD1 covers 8 bases. Germline CDR1 is SGHDN and CDR2 is FVKESK. Losses at the gene ends were 3 bases for V and 4 bases for J; bases not matched to a gene: 7. There are 15 residues in the CDR3.

The J gene is TRBJ1-6, the V gene TRBV30; a possible D gene is TRBD1 (5 bases). Deletions cut 0 bases from V and 7 bases from J, with 13 bases between. The CDR3 has 15 amino acids. Germline V gene lookup returns CDR1 GTSNPN and CDR2 SVGIG (reference sequence). The CDR3 reads CAWSVQARGNSPLHF. The CDR3, as DNA: TGTGCCTGGAGTGTACAGGCCCGGGGGAATTCACCCCTCCACTTT.

The count of this clone is one. This chain connects TRBV7-9 to TRBJ1-1; a weak D match, TRBD1 (6 bases). Germline loops: CDR1 SEHNR, CDR2 FQNEAQ (reference sequence). The CDR3 runs 14 residues. Trimming pared 2 bases from V and 5 bases from J, leaving 12 bases between. The CDR3 nucleotides are TGTGCCAGCAGCTTAATCGGTGGACAGACTGAAGCTTTCTTT. This translates into CASSLIGGQTEAFF.

The rearrangement links TRBV11-3 to TRBJ2-2; a possible D gene is TRBD1 (6 bases). V lost 5 bases and J lost 0, with 13 bases in between. Per germline, CDR1 SGHNT and CDR2 YENEEA. The CDR3 is 16 amino acids. CDR3 sequence: CASSPRDKANTGELFF. CDR3 sequence (DNA): TGTGCCAGCAGCCCCCGGGACAAAGCGAACACCGGGGAGCTGTTTTTT.

The gene calls are TRBV2 and TRBJ1-1; the D gene is possibly TRBD1 (6 bases). The CDR3 consists of 14 residues. Trimming stripped 1 base from V and 11 bases from J, with 17 bases between. In germline, CDR1 is SNHLY, CDR2 FYNNEI. The DNA for the CDR3 is TGTGCCAGCAGTGAAGGGTGGGCAGGGGCGTTGGCTTTCTTT. Its protein is CASSEGWAGALAFF.

The V call is TRBV4-1, the J call TRBJ2-7; tentative D call: TRBD2 (7 bases). V dropped 6 bases and J dropped 2 bases, with 14 bases sitting between them. Germline assignment: CDR1 MGHRA and CDR2 YSYEKL. The CDR3 is 14 residues long. The CDR3 nucleotides are TGCGCCAGCAGGGGGGGGCGGCCCCCCTACGAGCAGTACTTC. This translates into CASRGGRPPYEQYF.

Comments on this clone: Compared with germline, one end of the junction differs, possibly owing to a read error. The gene calls are TRBV15 and TRBJ1-4, with D perhaps matching TRBD1 (5 bases). This CDR3 comprises 15 residues. Germline V gene data show CDR1 as LNHNV and CDR2 as YYDKDF (reference sequence). CDR3 residues: CATSGDQGFNEKLFF. The DNA of the CDR3 is TGTGCCACCAGCGGAGATCAGGGATTTAATGAAAAACTGTTTTTT.

This sequence joins TRBV18 and TRBJ2-2; 7 positions match TRBD1. Germline V gene lookup returns CDR1 KGHSH and CDR2 LQKENI. CDR3 length: 16 amino acids. V trimming: 3 bases; J trimming: 6 bases; junction bases outside the gene matches: 10. The CDR3 loop reads CASSPRPGQRSGELFF. The CDR3 bases are TGTGCCAGCTCACCGCGCCCGGGACAGCGCTCCGGGGAGCTGTTTTTT.

This chain links TRBV6-2 or TRBV6-3 with TRBJ1-6; tentatively, D is TRBD1 (6 bases). Germline V gene lookup returns CDR1 MNHEY and CDR2 SVGEGT. The CDR3 is 17 amino acids. Trimming took off 6 bases at V and 2 bases at J, with 17 bases between the two ends. This chain's CDR3 is CASSLGTRLAYNSPLHF. DNA for the CDR3: TGTGCCAGCAGCCTGGGGACACGACTTGCCTATAATTCACCCCTCCACTTT.

V gene TRBV6-2 or TRBV6-3 combines with J gene TRBJ1-2; TRBD1 matches 8 bases. V trimming: 2 bases; J trimming: 6 bases; junction bases outside the gene matches: 5. The V gene's germline CDR1 is MNHEY and CDR2 SVGEGT. The CDR3 runs 14 residues. The CDR3 DNA reads as TGTGCCAGCAGTTACCGGGACAGGCCCAATGGCTACACCTTC. Its translation: CASSYRDRPNGYTF.

This chain joins TRBV14 and TRBJ2-7, with 7 bases fitting TRBD2. The length of the CDR3 is 16 residues. Germline V lookup: CDR1 SGHDN, CDR2 FVKESK. Trimming removed 3 bases from V and 7 bases from J; junction bases left unmatched: 15. The CDR3 protein is CASSHRSGGPWGEQYF. CDR3 in DNA: TGTGCCAGCAGCCACCGCTCGGGAGGCCCGTGGGGGGAGCAGTACTTC.

The V call is TRBV5-5, the J call TRBJ2-3; TRBD2 matches 9 bases. V trimming: 6 bases; J trimming: 1 base; junction bases outside the gene matches: 12. Germline V gene lookup returns CDR1 SGHKS and CDR2 YYEKEE (reference sequence). The length of the CDR3 is 17 residues. Written as DNA, the CDR3 is TGTGCCAGCACCCGGCGGGTAGCGGGAGCTGGCACAGATACGCAGTATTTT. Its translation: CASTRRVAGAGTDTQYF.

This chain links TRBV10-3 with TRBJ2-7; D is possibly TRBD2 (6 bases). CDR1 ENHRY and CDR2 SYGVKD come from the germline V gene. Trimming took 2 bases from V and 7 from J, leaving 12 bases between them. CDR3 size: 13 residues. In nucleotides, the CDR3 is TGTGCCATCAGTGAGCGGACGGAGGGTGAGCAGTACTTC. This gives the protein CAISERTEGEQYF.

The V call is TRBV5-4, the J call TRBJ2-1; 7 nucleotides agree with TRBD2. J lost 2 bases, V lost 4 bases, and 9 bases had no gene match. Germline V lookup: CDR1 SGHNT, CDR2 YYREEE (reference sequence). This CDR3 has 16 amino acids. The CDR3 DNA follows: TGTGCCAGCAGCCCCACTAGCGCACGGACCTACAATGAGCAGTTCTTC. Its translation: CASSPTSARTYNEQFF.

CDR3 protein: CASTPYLAGGGDTQYF. The CDR3 bases are TGCGCCAGCACCCCCTACCTAGCGGGAGGAGGAGATACGCAGTATTTT. This chain joins TRBV5-1 and TRBJ2-3; the match to TRBD2 covers 11 bases. Germline V gene lookup returns CDR1 SGHRS and CDR2 YFSETQ. The length of the CDR3 is 16 residues. V lost 6 bases to trimming and J lost 5 bases; unmatched junction nucleotides: 11.

At least ten counts were recorded for this clone. The gene calls are TRBV10-3 and TRBJ2-1, with 16 positions matching TRBD2. The CDR3 covers 15 residues. The V and J ends lost 6 bases and 9 bases, in that order; junction bases with no gene match: 5. The V gene's germline CDR1 is ENHRY and CDR2 SYGVKD. CDR3: CAIRGLAGGPGEQFF. CDR3 in DNA: TGTGCCATCAGGGGACTAGCGGGAGGGCCCGGTGAGCAGTTCTTC.

This chain joins TRBV21-1 and TRBJ2-1; the table's D call, TRBD2, was not checked against the DNA. TRBV21-1 is noted as a pseudogene. The CDR3 has 17 amino acids. The CDR3 region is CASSKGTSGTMADEQFF. Here the CDR3 DNA reads TGTGCCAGCAGCAAAGGAACTAGCGGGACGATGGCGGATGAGCAGTTCTTC.

The V gene is TRBV29-1, the J gene TRBJ2-7; the D is unclear. Germline CDR1 reads SQVTM; CDR2 reads ANQGSEA. V lost 3 bases and J 0 bases, leaving 9 bases between the germline ends. This CDR3 region has 13 residues. CDR3 sequence reads: CSVESASSYEQYF. DNA of the CDR3: TGCAGCGTTGAGTCCGCTAGCTCCTACGAGCAGTACTTC.

V is TRBV6-5 and J is TRBJ1-2; a weak D match, TRBD1 (5 bases). Germline V gene lookup returns CDR1 MNHEY and CDR2 SVGAGI. This CDR3 is built from 15 residues. V was shortened by 0 bases and J by 2 bases, with 10 bases between the two germline ends. The CDR3 is CASSYSWAGNYGYTF. As DNA, the CDR3 is TGTGCCAGCAGTTACTCGTGGGCAGGGAACTATGGCTACACCTTC.

The chain couples TRBV11-3 to TRBJ2-7, with 9 bases that match TRBD1. The CDR3 loop spans 14 amino acids. Germline V gene sequence: CDR1 SGHNT, CDR2 YENEEA. Germline trimming cut 3 bases from V and 12 bases from J; bases unmatched to any gene: 12. CDR3 sequence: CASSLIGTGTKVYF. The DNA for the CDR3 is TGTGCCAGCAGCTTGATTGGGACAGGGACAAAAGTGTACTTC.

The J gene is TRBJ1-5, the V gene TRBV28, with a tentative D call TRBD1 (5 bases). This CDR3 spans 15 amino acids. Deletions cut 7 bases from V and 3 bases from J, with 16 bases between. Germline assignment: CDR1 MDHEN and CDR2 SYDVKM. CDR3 sequence (DNA): TGTGCCAGCACCTTACGGGGGGGGGACAATCAGCCCCAGCATTTT. It codes for CASTLRGGDNQPQHF. Complete variable domain (other parts from reference TRBV28 and TRBJ1-5): DVKVTQSSRYLVKRTGEKVFLECVQDMDHENMFWYRQDPGLGLRLIYFSYDVKMKEKGDIPEGYSVSREKKERFSLILESASTNQTSMYLCASTLRGGDNQPQHFGDGTRLSIL.

The chain joins TRBV6-5 to TRBJ1-3, with a weak D call TRBD1 (6 bases). CDR3 size: 14 residues. V was clipped by 6 bases and J by 2 bases, with 11 bases between them. Germline assignment: CDR1 MNHEY and CDR2 SVGAGI. The CDR3 spells CASRVQGTGNTIYF. Written as DNA, the CDR3 is TGTGCCAGCAGAGTACAGGGAACTGGAAACACCATATATTTT.

The V gene is TRBV3-1 (or the pseudogene TRBV3-2), the J gene TRBJ2-7; D gene unclear. V gave up 2 bases and J gave up 5 bases, with 7 bases separating them. CDR3 length: 12 amino acids. Per germline, CDR1 LGHDT and CDR2 YNNKEL (reference sequence). The CDR3 bases are TGTGCCAGCAGCCAACTAGTGGACGAGCAGTACTTC. Translated: CASSQLVDEQYF.

J is TRBJ1-1 and V is TRBV7-7; 11 bases agree with TRBD1. The germline V gene encodes CDR1 SSHAT and CDR2 FNYEAQ (reference sequence). The trim removed 5 bases at V and 4 bases at J, leaving 6 bases unmatched. The CDR3 has 15 residues. The chain's CDR3 is CASSPQGQGGTEAFF. The DNA of the CDR3 is TGTGCCAGCAGCCCGCAGGGACAGGGGGGCACTGAAGCTTTCTTT.

The chain joins TRBV9 to TRBJ2-2; 11 nucleotides line up with TRBD2. J lost 4 bases, V lost 4 bases, and 6 bases had no gene match. The CDR3 contains 16 residues. Germline assignment: CDR1 SGDLS and CDR2 YYNGEE. The CDR3: CASSPPGLAATGELFF. The CDR3 DNA is TGTGCCAGCAGCCCACCGGGACTAGCGGCCACCGGGGAGCTGTTTTTT.

The chain couples TRBV27 to TRBJ1-6; 11 bases fit TRBD1. The CDR3 runs to 16 residues. Germline CDR1 MNHEY, CDR2 SMNVEV (reference sequence). V was pared by 6 bases and J by 7 bases, with 8 bases of the junction left unmatched. CDR3 in DNA: TGTGCCAGCAGCCAGGACAGGGGGCGCGCAAATTCACCCCTCCACTTT. It yields the protein CASSQDRGRANSPLHF.

The rearrangement links TRBV2 to TRBJ1-5; tentatively, D is TRBD1 (5 bases). This CDR3 has 15 amino acids. Trimming took off 6 bases at V and 7 bases at J, with 19 bases between the two ends. Germline values: CDR1 SNHLY, CDR2 FYNNEI. The CDR3 region is CASRPPDPPGQPQHF. The DNA for the CDR3 is TGTGCCAGCAGGCCCCCCGACCCCCCAGGGCAGCCCCAGCATTTT.

This clone was seen a single time. J is TRBJ2-2 and V is TRBV5-8; D may be TRBD2 (6 bases). Germline CDR1 reads SGHTS; CDR2 reads YDEGEE. This CDR3 is built from 14 residues. V gave up 4 bases and J gave up 6 bases, with 13 bases separating them. The CDR3 region is CASSGGIAAGELFF. CDR3 nucleotide sequence: TGTGCCAGCAGCGGCGGGATAGCCGCCGGGGAGCTGTTTTTT.

This chain uses TRBV11-2 with TRBJ2-1, with 11 bases identical to TRBD2. This CDR3 is 18 amino acids long. The ends lost 3 bases at V and 3 bases at J; junction bases unmatched: 10. The germline gives CDR1 SGHAT, CDR2 FQNNGV. The CDR3 reads CASSLVGSGRAGYNEQFF. Written as DNA, the CDR3 is TGTGCCAGCAGCTTGGTGGGTAGCGGGAGGGCGGGCTACAATGAGCAGTTCTTC.

The sample holds one count of this clone. The chain employs TRBV24-1 and TRBJ1-2, with 7 positions matching TRBD1. The V segment lost 4 bases and the J segment 5 bases; nucleotides outside the gene matches: 6. Germline V gives CDR1 KGHDR, CDR2 SFDVKD. The CDR3 length is 14 residues. CDR3 loop: CATSDPGTAYGYTF. The DNA for the CDR3 is TGTGCCACCAGTGACCCCGGGACAGCTTATGGCTACACCTTC.